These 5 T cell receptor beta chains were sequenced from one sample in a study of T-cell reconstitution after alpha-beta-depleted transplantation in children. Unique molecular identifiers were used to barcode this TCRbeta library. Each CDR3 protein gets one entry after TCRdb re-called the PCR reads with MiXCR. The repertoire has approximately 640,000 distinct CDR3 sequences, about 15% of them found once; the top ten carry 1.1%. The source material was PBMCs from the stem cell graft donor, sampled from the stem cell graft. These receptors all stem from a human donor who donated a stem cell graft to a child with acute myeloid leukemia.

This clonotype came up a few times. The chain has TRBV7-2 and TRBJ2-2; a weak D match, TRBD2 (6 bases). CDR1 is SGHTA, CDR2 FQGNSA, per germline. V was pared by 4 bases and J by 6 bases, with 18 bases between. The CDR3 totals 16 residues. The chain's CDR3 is CASSSTSPWTAGELFF. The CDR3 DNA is TGTGCCAGCAGCTCCACTAGCCCCTGGACGGCCGGGGAGCTGTTTTTT.

In nucleotides, the CDR3 is TGTGCCAGCAGCTACGGGGGGCGAAACTACGAGCAGTACTTC. Amino acids: CASSYGGRNYEQYF. This chain links TRBV6-2 or TRBV6-3 with TRBJ2-7, with a weak D call TRBD2 (7 bases). Per germline, CDR1 MNHEY and CDR2 SVGEGT. This CDR3 comprises 14 residues. Trimming cost V 6 bases and J 3 bases, with 15 bases left between them.

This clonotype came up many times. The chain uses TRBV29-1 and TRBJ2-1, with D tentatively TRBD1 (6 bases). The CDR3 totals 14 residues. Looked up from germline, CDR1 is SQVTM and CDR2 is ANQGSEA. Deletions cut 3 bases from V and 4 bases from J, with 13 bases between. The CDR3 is CSVERDTDYNEQFF. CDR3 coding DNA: TGCAGCGTTGAGAGGGACACAGATTACAATGAGCAGTTCTTC.

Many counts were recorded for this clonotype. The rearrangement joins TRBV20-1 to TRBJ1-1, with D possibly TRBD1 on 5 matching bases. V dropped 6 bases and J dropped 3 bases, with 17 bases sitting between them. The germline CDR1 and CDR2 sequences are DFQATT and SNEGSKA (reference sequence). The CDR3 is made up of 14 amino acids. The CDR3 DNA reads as TGCAGTGCCTACGATGGACTCAGGGACACTGAAGCTTTCTTT. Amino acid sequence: CSAYDGLRDTEAFF.

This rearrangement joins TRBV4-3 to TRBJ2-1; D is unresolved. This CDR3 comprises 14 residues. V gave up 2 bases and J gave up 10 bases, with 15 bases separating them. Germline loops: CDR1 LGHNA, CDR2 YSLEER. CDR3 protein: CASSQKATFGEQFF. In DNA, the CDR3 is TGCGCCAGCAGCCAAAAGGCAACTTTCGGAGAGCAGTTCTTC.